These 25 T cell receptor beta chains were all obtained from the same sample, sequenced in a study of blood T cell repertoires in COVID-19. The protocol was immunoSEQ multiplex PCR, while the TCRdb copy is restricted to in-frame clones and leaves out a portion. The table records fewer than 350,000 clones, around 81% of them present only once. Sequencing was done on a sample of peripheral blood. The receptors were gathered from a woman aged 60-75 years with active or convalescent COVID-19.

The V gene is TRBV27, the J gene TRBJ2-6; D is perhaps TRBD1 (6 bases). Germline V gene lookup returns CDR1 MNHEY and CDR2 SMNVEV (reference sequence). The CDR3 has 16 amino acids. V was shortened by 7 bases and J by 4 bases, with 17 bases between the two germline ends. CDR3 DNA: TGTGCCAGCAAATATGGGGGCGCAGAAGGGGCCAACGTCCTGACTTTC. Translated, it gives CASKYGGAEGANVLTF.

V usage is TRBV4-1 and J usage is TRBJ1-6; D ambiguous. Trimming cost V 0 bases and J 10 bases, with 13 bases left between them. There are 15 residues in the CDR3. Per the germline V gene, CDR1 is MGHRA and CDR2 is YSYEKL. This CDR3 reads CASSQDWQVRSPLHF. Written as DNA, the CDR3 is TGCGCCAGCAGCCAAGATTGGCAGGTTCGCTCACCCCTCCACTTT.

This chain uses TRBV11-2 with TRBJ2-7, with D perhaps TRBD2 (5 bases). CDR1 is SGHAT, CDR2 FQNNGV, per germline. The CDR3 is 13 amino acids. V lost 5 bases and J 7 bases, leaving 15 bases between the germline ends. CDR3 loop: CASSQPLLAEQYF. The CDR3 coding sequence is TGTGCCAGCAGCCAGCCTCTTCTAGCAGAGCAGTACTTC.

The rearrangement joins TRBV25-1 to TRBJ2-7; 9 bases fit TRBD1. Germline CDR1 is MGHDK and CDR2 is SYGVNS. This CDR3 region has 13 residues. J lost 6 bases, V lost 8 bases, and 8 bases had no gene match. CDR3 protein: CASAHRGLFEQYF. CDR3 nucleotides: TGTGCCAGCGCCCACAGGGGGCTATTCGAGCAGTACTTC.

V is TRBV4-1 and J is TRBJ2-7, with D tentatively TRBD2 (6 bases). V gave up 1 base and J gave up 2 bases, with 15 bases separating them. The CDR3 is made up of 16 amino acids. CDR1 MGHRA and CDR2 YSYEKL come from the germline V gene. The CDR3 DNA follows: TGCGCCAGCAGCCAAGTGCGACTAGTTCCGGCCTACGAGCAGTACTTC. Protein product: CASSQVRLVPAYEQYF.

This clone was seen once. The CDR3 DNA reads as TGTGCCAGTAGCATCGACAGATCAACTAATGAAAAACTGTTTTTT. It specifies CASSIDRSTNEKLFF. The V call is TRBV19, the J call TRBJ1-4; a weak D match, TRBD1 (5 bases). The length of the CDR3 is 15 residues. Trimming took 6 bases from V and 0 from J, leaving 11 bases between them. Germline V gives CDR1 LNHDA, CDR2 SQIVND (reference sequence).

The chain carries TRBV10-3 and TRBJ1-1, with 8 bases aligning to TRBD1. The CDR3 has 13 amino acids. In germline, CDR1 is ENHRY, CDR2 SYGVKD. V lost 5 bases, J lost 3 bases, and 2 bases stayed unmatched. CDR3 DNA sequence: TGTGCCATCAGTACACAGGGGGACACTGAAGCTTTCTTT. Its protein product is CAISTQGDTEAFF.

The chain recombines TRBV24-1 with TRBJ1-2; TRBD1 matches 10 bases. This CDR3 has 14 residues. Germline V CDR1 and CDR2: KGHDR, SFDVKD. The V gene end was trimmed by 4 bases and the J gene end by 6 bases; junction bases not matched to a gene: 4. The CDR3 DNA reads as TGTGCCACCAGTGAAGGACAGGGGGGAGATGGCTACACCTTC. Its translation: CATSEGQGGDGYTF.

The chain combines TRBV7-9 with TRBJ2-3; TRBD1 matches at 7 bases. The V gene's germline CDR1 is SEHNR and CDR2 FQNEAQ (reference sequence). CDR3 length: 15 residues. J lost 5 bases, V lost 2 bases, and 7 bases had no gene match. CDR3 bases: TGTGCCAGCAGCTTAAGGACAGGAGTGATAGATACGCAGTATTTT. This gives the protein CASSLRTGVIDTQYF.

The chain couples TRBV24-1 to TRBJ2-7, with 7 bases aligning to TRBD1. Trimming cost V 4 bases and J 3 bases; bases outside gene matches: 8. CDR3 length: 15 residues. Germline CDR1 KGHDR, CDR2 SFDVKD. CDR3: CATSDQTGKVYEQYF. As DNA, the CDR3 is TGTGCCACCAGTGACCAGACAGGGAAGGTCTACGAGCAGTACTTC.

This rearrangement joins TRBV10-3 to TRBJ1-2; D not certain. Germline CDR1 is ENHRY and CDR2 is SYGVKD. This CDR3 is built from 12 residues. V was trimmed by 4 bases and J by 6 bases, leaving 9 bases between them. The CDR3 spells CAISGPRDGYTF. As DNA, the CDR3 is TGTGCCATCAGTGGCCCGAGGGATGGCTACACCTTC.

CDR3 loop: CASSSTSGLELAKNIQYF. CDR3 sequence (DNA): TGTGCCAGCAGCAGTACTAGCGGCTTAGAGCTAGCCAAAAACATTCAGTACTTC. The J gene is TRBJ2-4, the V gene TRBV7-2; 8 positions match TRBD2. CDR3 length equals 18 residues. The germline CDR1 and CDR2 sequences are SGHTA and FQGNSA. V lost 5 bases, J lost 0 bases, and 12 bases stayed unmatched. The complete variable domain, with remaining parts taken from reference TRBV7-2 and TRBJ2-4, reads GAGVSQSPSNKVTEKGKDVELRCDPISGHTALYWYRQSLGQGLEFLIYFQGNSAPDKSGLPSDRFSAERTGGSVSTLTIQRTQQEDSAVYLCASSSTSGLELAKNIQYFGAGTRLSVL.

V usage is TRBV7-8 and J usage is TRBJ2-2; 8 positions agree with TRBD2. This CDR3 comprises 18 residues. V shed 1 base and J 3 bases; nucleotides not matched to a gene: 10. CDR1 is SGHVS and CDR2 is FQNEAQ in the germline V gene. This CDR3 is CASSLERSGLGDTGELFF. In nucleotides, the CDR3 is TGTGCCAGCAGCTTAGAGAGGTCGGGACTAGGAGACACCGGGGAGCTGTTTTTT.

The chain combines TRBV6-5 with TRBJ2-5; tentatively, D is TRBD1 (6 bases). With 6 bases removed from V and 6 bases from J, the gap between germline ends came to 17 bases. The CDR3 consists of 14 residues. Per the germline V gene, CDR1 is MNHEY and CDR2 is SVGAGI. Here the CDR3 DNA reads TGTGCCAGCAGGGCCAAACAGGGTTCGCAGACCCAGTACTTC. Protein product: CASRAKQGSQTQYF.

The gene calls are TRBV7-2 and TRBJ2-2, with 8 bases identical to TRBD2. Germline CDR1 reads SGHTA; CDR2 reads FQGNSA. The CDR3 loop spans 17 amino acids. The junction had 9 bases not matched to a gene; V was cut back by 5 bases and J by 1 base. DNA of the CDR3: TGTGCCAGCAGCCTCTGGGAACTAGCGGTGAACACCGGGGAGCTGTTTTTT. This codes for CASSLWELAVNTGELFF.

V and J are TRBV2 and TRBJ2-5; 7 bases align to TRBD2. Germline lookup yields CDR1 SNHLY and CDR2 FYNNEI. The CDR3 consists of 14 residues. J lost 2 bases, V lost 4 bases, and 4 bases had no gene match. CDR3 in amino acids: CASSVSGLQETQYF. Written as DNA, the CDR3 is TGTGCCAGCAGTGTTAGCGGGCTTCAAGAGACCCAGTACTTC.

The chain joins TRBV5-1 to TRBJ2-3; 7 positions match TRBD2. There are 17 residues in the CDR3. V shed 0 bases and J 0 bases; nucleotides not matched to a gene: 7. Germline V gene data show CDR1 as SGHRS and CDR2 as YFSETQ. CDR3 amino acids: CASSLVGAGYSTDTQYF. In DNA form, the CDR3 reads TGCGCCAGCAGCTTGGTTGGAGCGGGGTATAGCACAGATACGCAGTATTTT. Combining the CDR3 with reference TRBV5-1 and TRBJ2-3 gives the whole variable domain KAGVTQTPRYLIKTRGQQVTLSCSPISGHRSVSWYQQTPGQGLQFLFEYFSETQRNKGNFPGRFSGRQFSNSRSEMNVSTLELGDSALYLCASSLVGAGYSTDTQYFGPGTRLTVL.

This clone was counted only a few times. The V call is TRBV20-1, the J call TRBJ1-3; D is uncertain. V was pared by 6 bases and J by 4 bases, with 4 bases between. This CDR3 is 10 amino acids long. From germline, CDR1 is DFQATT and CDR2 SNEGSKA (reference sequence). CDR3 loop: CSALGNTIYF. DNA of the CDR3: TGCAGTGCCCTGGGAAACACCATATATTTT.

V gene TRBV19 combines with J gene TRBJ1-2; 12 nucleotides agree with TRBD1. The CDR3 is 20 amino acids. Per germline, CDR1 LNHDA and CDR2 SQIVND (reference sequence). V lost 5 bases and J lost 8; bases outside the gene matches: 24. CDR3 nucleotides: TGTGCCAGTAGTGGGGGCCTTATCGGGACAGGGGGCGCCGGACGTAGCGGCTACACCTTC. This gives the protein CASSGGLIGTGGAGRSGYTF.

This sequence joins TRBV7-3 and TRBJ1-6; the match to TRBD1 covers 8 bases. After removal of 0 bases from V and 7 bases from J, the junction contained 2 bases not matched to a gene. The CDR3 is 15 amino acids. Per germline, CDR1 SGHTA and CDR2 FQGTGA. The chain's CDR3 is CASSLTQGENSPLHF. The CDR3, as DNA: TGTGCCAGCAGCTTAACACAGGGGGAGAATTCACCCCTCCACTTT.

This rearrangement joins TRBV20-1 to TRBJ1-4, with D perhaps TRBD1 (6 bases). The length of the CDR3 is 15 residues. Germline CDR1 reads DFQATT; CDR2 reads SNEGSKA (reference sequence). Trimming shortened V by 3 bases and J by 7 bases, and 18 bases separated the two germline ends. The CDR3 DNA follows: TGCAGTGCTAGTCGAGGCAGGGGCGTGGGTGAAAAACTGTTTTTT. It encodes CSASRGRGVGEKLFF.

This chain connects TRBV2 to TRBJ2-7; possible D gene TRBD1, 6 bases. Germline CDR1 reads SNHLY; CDR2 reads FYNNEI. The CDR3 is 16 amino acids. Trimming pared 8 bases from V and 2 bases from J, leaving 22 bases between. The CDR3 bases are TGTGCCAGCGGGGACACCTCTCTAGCCGTTGCCTACGAGCAGTACTTC. Translated, it gives CASGDTSLAVAYEQYF.

The J gene is TRBJ1-5, the V gene TRBV6-2 or TRBV6-3; D unclear. V was trimmed by 2 bases and J by 2 bases, leaving 7 bases between them. From germline, CDR1 is MNHEY and CDR2 SVGEGT. The CDR3 contains 14 residues. The CDR3 sequence is CASSYTAGNQPQHF. The DNA of the CDR3 is TGTGCCAGCAGTTACACAGCCGGCAATCAGCCCCAGCATTTT.

This chain uses TRBV19 with TRBJ1-2; perhaps TRBD1 as D (6 bases). Germline V gene data show CDR1 as LNHDA and CDR2 as SQIVND (reference sequence). V was pared by 10 bases and J by 4 bases, with 28 bases between. CDR3 length: 17 amino acids. The CDR3 coding sequence is TGTGCCACCAGGCCGGGCGGAAGGGGGTTTCGCGGCTATGGCTACACCTTC. Amino acids: CATRPGGRGFRGYGYTF.

J is TRBJ2-1 and V is TRBV5-1, with D uncertain. The CDR3 contains 14 residues. Germline loops: CDR1 SGHRS, CDR2 YFSETQ. V dropped 1 base and J dropped 5 bases, with 10 bases sitting between them. CDR3 amino acids: CASSLQATNNEQFF. The CDR3 DNA sequence: TGCGCCAGCAGCTTGCAAGCGACGAACAATGAGCAGTTCTTC.